A single sample gave rise to the 17 T cell receptor beta chains below, sequenced in a study of cytomegalovirus exposure and HLA in healthy donors. PCR was performed using 60 Vbeta and 13 Jbeta primers. Generated by immunoSEQ multiplex PCR, the TCRdb table keeps only in-frame clones and is missing some. This sample has over 150,000 clones; roughly three quarters occur once, and the top ten carry more than 9.5%. Input material: PBMCs. These receptors were taken from a man aged 18-30 years in good health and CMV-seropositive.

The chain uses TRBV6-5 and TRBJ2-7, with 8 positions matching TRBD1. V trimming: 6 bases; J trimming: 0 bases; junction bases outside the gene matches: 7. This CDR3 is built from 15 residues. Germline values: CDR1 MNHEY, CDR2 SVGAGI. The DNA for the CDR3 is TGTGCCAGCAGGTCCGGGACAGGCTACTCCTACGAGCAGTACTTC. Its protein is CASRSGTGYSYEQYF.

This clone was picked up one time. The chain has TRBV19 and TRBJ2-1; 7 positions agree with TRBD2. V trimming: 4 bases; J trimming: 0 bases; junction bases outside the gene matches: 6. This CDR3 has 16 amino acids. The germline CDR1 and CDR2 sequences are LNHDA and SQIVND (reference sequence). The CDR3 nucleotides are TGTGCCAGTAGTAGAGGGGCGGGGGACTCCTACAATGAGCAGTTCTTC. This encodes CASSRGAGDSYNEQFF.

The genes are TRBV11-2 and TRBJ2-1, with D unresolved. This CDR3 is built from 13 residues. Trimming took off 2 bases at V and 7 bases at J, with 9 bases between the two ends. From germline, CDR1 is SGHAT and CDR2 FQNNGV. CDR3 bases: TGTGCCAGCAGCTTATTTCGCGTAAATGAGCAGTTCTTC. Protein: CASSLFRVNEQFF.

The chain recombines TRBV19 with TRBJ2-7; D not certain. Trimming removed 4 bases from V and 0 bases from J, with 10 bases in between. Per germline, CDR1 LNHDA and CDR2 SQIVND (reference sequence). This CDR3 is 14 amino acids long. CDR3 loop: CASSNQISSYEQYF. The CDR3, as DNA: TGTGCCAGTAGTAACCAGATAAGCTCCTACGAGCAGTACTTC.

The rearrangement uses TRBV5-1 and TRBJ2-1; 10 bases agree with TRBD2. With 1 base clipped from V and 3 bases from J, the junction kept 7 bases outside the gene matches. The germline V gene encodes CDR1 SGHRS and CDR2 YFSETQ. The CDR3 spans 17 residues. CDR3 DNA: TGCGCCAGCAGCTTGAGTTATACTAGCGGGGTCTACAATGAGCAGTTCTTC. Protein: CASSLSYTSGVYNEQFF.

The chain links TRBV7-9 to TRBJ2-3; tentative D call: TRBD1 (6 bases). V was trimmed by 6 bases and J by 4 bases, leaving 14 bases between them. Germline CDR1 reads SEHNR; CDR2 reads FQNEAQ (reference sequence). This CDR3 spans 14 amino acids. Written as DNA, the CDR3 is TGTGCCAGCAGACCCAGGGGACGCGCAGATACGCAGTATTTT. Its protein is CASRPRGRADTQYF.

CDR3 in amino acids: CASSQVGGSGETQYF. DNA of the CDR3: TGTGCCAGCAGCCAAGTCGGGGGGTCGGGAGAGACCCAGTACTTC. This chain links TRBV14 with TRBJ2-5, with 7 bases aligning to TRBD2. This CDR3 region has 15 residues. Unmatched junction bases numbered 6, after V lost 1 base and J lost 4 bases. In germline, CDR1 is SGHDN, CDR2 FVKESK. The variable domain in full, with the rest retrieved from reference TRBV14 and TRBJ2-5, is EAGVTQFPSHSVIEKGQTVTLRCDPISGHDNLYWYRRVMGKEIKFLLHFVKESKQDESGMPNNRFLAERTGGTYSTLKVQPAELEDSGVYFCASSQVGGSGETQYFGPGTRLLVL.

The V call is TRBV5-1, the J call TRBJ2-1; TRBD1 matches 7 bases. The CDR3 loop spans 17 amino acids. The junction had 10 bases not matched to a gene; V was cut back by 0 bases and J by 4 bases. CDR1 is SGHRS and CDR2 is YFSETQ in the germline V gene. The CDR3 protein is CASSLGDRGLLYNEQFF. As DNA, the CDR3 is TGCGCCAGCAGCTTGGGGGACAGAGGATTACTTTACAATGAGCAGTTCTTC.

The V and J genes are TRBV6-1 and TRBJ2-1; 9 bases map to TRBD2. The germline V gene has CDR1 MNHNS and CDR2 SASEGT. V gave up 8 bases and J gave up 8 bases; unmatched junction bases: 13. The CDR3 is 15 residues long. In nucleotides, the CDR3 is TGTGCCAGCCGCGGGCGGGCGGGAGGGTACGATGAGCAGTTCTTC. This sequence encodes CASRGRAGGYDEQFF.

The chain links TRBV29-1 to TRBJ2-1; 10 bases agree with TRBD1. CDR1 and CDR2 (germline): SQVTM, ANQGSEA. The CDR3 spans 13 residues. V shed 4 bases, J shed 8 bases, and the junction held 5 bases outside the gene matches. The CDR3 bases are TGCAGCGTTGTGGACAGGGGGAACTATGAGCAGTTCTTC. It codes for CSVVDRGNYEQFF.

This clone was counted once. Mismatch with germline at one junction end may stem from a read error. The chain recombines TRBV6-7 with TRBJ2-4; a possible D gene is TRBD2 (5 bases). TRBV6-7 is an open reading frame, and its role is uncertain. This CDR3 region has 19 residues. The CDR3 sequence: CASSYPESFPNLAKNSQYF. CDR3 coding DNA: TGTGCCAGCAGTTACCCCGAGTCCTTCCCTAACCTAGCCAAAAACAGTCAGTACTTC.

Note on this clone: One end of the junction fails to match germline, which may point to a read error. CDR3 bases: TGTGCCAGCGGTTTCGGCACAGGGGGCTCTGATAATTCACCCCTCCACTTT. This sequence encodes CASGFGTGGSDNSPLHF. The rearrangement joins TRBV27 to TRBJ1-6; 9 bases line up with TRBD1. CDR3 length equals 17 residues. Germline CDR1 reads MNHEY; CDR2 reads SMNVEV (reference sequence).

The rearrangement joins TRBV19 to TRBJ1-1; TRBD1 aligns across 7 bases. Germline assignment: CDR1 LNHDA and CDR2 SQIVND (reference sequence). This CDR3 comprises 15 residues. Losses at the gene ends were 5 bases for V and 1 base for J; bases not matched to a gene: 7. CDR3 DNA sequence: TGTGCCAGTAGTCTGATGACAGGGAGGAACACTGAAGCTTTCTTT. Amino acids: CASSLMTGRNTEAFF.

The chain employs TRBV6-1 and TRBJ1-2; 7 bases line up with TRBD1. V lost 6 bases to trimming and J lost 8 bases; unmatched junction nucleotides: 9. The CDR3 is 13 amino acids. CDR1 is MNHNS and CDR2 is SASEGT in the germline V gene. In DNA, the CDR3 is TGTGCCAGCAGCGTAGACAGGGTCAACGGCTACACCTTC. Its translation: CASSVDRVNGYTF.

This clone was observed a single time. The rearrangement links TRBV27 to TRBJ2-5; the D gene is possibly TRBD2 (6 bases). V dropped 5 bases and J dropped 5 bases, with 12 bases sitting between them. There are 13 residues in the CDR3. CDR1 MNHEY and CDR2 SMNVEV come from the germline V gene (reference sequence). Here the CDR3 reads CASSPLATETQYF. CDR3 coding DNA: TGTGCCAGCAGTCCCCTAGCGACGGAGACCCAGTACTTC.

The CDR3 DNA reads TGTGCCAGCAGCTTCTATGGCCAAGGCCACAGCTCTGGAAACACCATATATTTT. Translated, it gives CASSFYGQGHSSGNTIYF. The chain uses TRBV7-9 and TRBJ1-3; D ambiguous. The CDR3 extends over 18 amino acids. Germline lookup yields CDR1 SEHNR and CDR2 FQNEAQ (reference sequence). V lost 3 bases and J 0 bases, leaving 18 bases between the germline ends.

This clone was found a few times. This chain joins TRBV10-3 and TRBJ2-7, with TRBD1 identical over 10 bases. The CDR3 extends over 14 amino acids. Germline CDR1 and CDR2: ENHRY and SYGVKD. V lost 11 bases and J lost 9; bases outside the gene matches: 16. Written as DNA, the CDR3 is TGTGCCGTACACGGGACAGGGGTAATATCTAGGCAGTACTTC. It translates to CAVHGTGVISRQYF.